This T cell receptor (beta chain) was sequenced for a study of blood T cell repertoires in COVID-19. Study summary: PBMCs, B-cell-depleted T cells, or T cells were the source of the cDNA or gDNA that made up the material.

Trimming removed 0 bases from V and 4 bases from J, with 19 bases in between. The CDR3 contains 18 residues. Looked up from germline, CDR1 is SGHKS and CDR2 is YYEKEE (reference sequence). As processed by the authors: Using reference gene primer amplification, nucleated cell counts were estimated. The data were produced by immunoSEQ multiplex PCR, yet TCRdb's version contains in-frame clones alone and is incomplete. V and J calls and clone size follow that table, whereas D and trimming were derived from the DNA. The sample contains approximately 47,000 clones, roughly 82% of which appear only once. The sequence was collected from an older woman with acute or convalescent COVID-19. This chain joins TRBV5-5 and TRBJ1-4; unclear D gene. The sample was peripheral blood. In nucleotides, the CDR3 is TGTGCCAGCAGCTTGGAGACGGTGAAGCCTTGGAGTAATGAAAAACTGTTTTTT. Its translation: CASSLETVKPWSNEKLFF.